The clone carrying this TCR beta chain has more than one count but fewer than ten. A much larger clone sits a single nucleotide away, making a read error possible. The data derive from a study of kidney transplant recipient with SARS-CoV-2 infection. In TCRdb, the reads were re-called with MiXCR into one record per CDR3 protein. The profile shows roughly 250,000 distinct CDR3 sequences, about 30% of them singletons. In germline, CDR1 is MNHEY, CDR2 SVGAGI. The CDR3 is 16 amino acids. V lost 2 bases, J lost 13 bases, and 14 bases stayed unmatched. This receptor was taken from a male patient in his 30s who had COVID-19 and was a kidney transplant recipient. Some T cells may be the graft donor's. The source was a blood sample, collected at baseline and between days 110 and 120 from a kidney transplant recipient. The V and J genes are TRBV6-5 and TRBJ2-4, with TRBD2 matching over 10 bases. CDR3 loop: CASSYLPLAGVAAQYF. In nucleotides, the CDR3 is TGTGCCAGCAGTTACCTCCCCCTAGCGGGAGTGGCGGCGCAGTACTTC.